This is a list of T cell receptor beta chains from one sample in a study of T cells in Graves' hyperthyroidism and ophthalmopathy. From the multiplex PCR reads, TCRdb called clonotypes with MiXCR, one entry per CDR3 protein. The sample contains roughly 500,000 distinct CDR3 sequences, approximately 49% of which appear only once. The sequenced sample was peripheral blood or thyroid tissue (not recorded which). These receptor sequences come from an adult woman with Graves' disease, either hyperthyroidism or ophthalmopathy (not recorded which). Each CDR3 is given with its conserved first and last residue. The D gene is left open where the match is weak. The listing skips clone size in some rows; elsewhere it reads once, few, many or a size class.

d_call,clone_size,j_call,v_call,cdr3_length,cdr3_aa,cdr3_nt
.,many,TRBJ1-5,TRBV7-2,14,CASSLYRDNQPQHF,TGTGCCAGCAGCTTGTATAGGGACAATCAGCCCCAGCATTTT
.,many,TRBJ1-2,TRBV6-1,16,CASSEGSPGANYGYTF,TGTGCCAGCAGTGAGGGCTCACCGGGAGCTAACTATGGCTACACCTTC
.,.,TRBJ2-7,TRBV10-3,11,CAIGQSYEQCF,TGTGCCATCGGGCAGTCCTACGAGCAGTGCTTC
TRBD2,many,TRBJ2-5,TRBV6-1,14,CASSEGGGRETQYF,TGTGCCAGCAGTGAAGGGGGCGGGAGAGAGACCCAGTACTTC
.,.,TRBJ1-2,TRBV10-2,16,CASSQPVGPKNYGYTF,TGCGCCAGCAGCCAACCGGTAGGACCGAAGAACTATGGCTACACCTTC
.,many,TRBJ2-2,TRBV7-3,14,CASSLSTNTGELFF,TGTGCCAGCAGCTTGTCCACCAACACCGGGGAGCTGTTTTTT
.,.,TRBJ1-5,TRBV7-3,13,CASSRTSSETQHF,TGTGCCAGCAGCCGGACTAGCTCTGAGACCCAGCATTTT
TRBD1,once,TRBJ2-2,TRBV7-8,16,CASSPRWTGNTGELFF,TGTGCCAGCAGCCCTAGGTGGACAGGCAACACCGGGGAGCTGTTTTTT
.,many,TRBJ1-1,TRBV7-3,14,CASSPGRMNTEAFF,TGTGCCAGCAGTCCGGGACGGATGAACACTGAAGCTTTCTTT
TRBD1,few,TRBJ1-1,TRBV2,14,CASSEEGQGTEAFF,TGTGCCAGCAGTGAAGAGGGACAGGGAACTGAAGCTTTCTTT
TRBD2,.,TRBJ2-5,TRBV7-9,15,CASTTEPGRMETQYF,TGTGCCAGCACCACAGAACCCGGGAGGATGGAGACCCAGTACTTC
TRBD2,.,TRBJ2-5,TRBV3-1,15,CASSQAPMGGETQYF,TGTGCCAGCAGCCAAGCACCAATGGGGGGGGAGACCCAGTACTTC
.,many,TRBJ2-5,TRBV25-1,13,CASSGAGRETQYF,TGTGCCAGCAGTGGTGCAGGGAGAGAGACCCAGTACTTC
.,.,TRBJ1-5,TRBV15,17,CATSFDFLSVSNQPQHF,TGTGCCACCAGCTTCGACTTTCTAAGCGTCAGCAATCAGCCCCAGCATTTT
.,many,TRBJ1-1,TRBV28,12,CASLTLQGGAFF,TGTGCCAGCCTAACACTACAGGGCGGAGCTTTCTTT
TRBD1,.,TRBJ2-2,TRBV12-3/TRBV12-4,14,CATGEGAYGGELFF,TGTGCCACCGGAGAGGGGGCGTATGGTGGGGAGCTGTTTTTT
.,many,TRBJ2-7,TRBV19,12,CASSPLDGEQYF,TGTGCCAGTAGTCCATTAGATGGCGAGCAGTACTTC
.,.,TRBJ2-2,TRBV24-1,14,CATSDTPRRGELFF,TGTGCCACCAGTGACACCCCGAGGCGCGGGGAGCTGTTTTTT
.,.,TRBJ1-5,TRBV2,14,CASSEGDVGQPQHF,TGTGCCAGCAGTGAAGGGGACGTAGGGCAGCCCCAGCATTTT
TRBD1,many,TRBJ1-2,TRBV20-1,14,CSAGGQGSRLGYTF,TGCAGTGCTGGGGGACAGGGGAGCCGACTTGGCTACACCTTC
TRBD1,once,TRBJ2-1,TRBV29-1,10,CSVRGWEQFF,TGCAGCGTCAGGGGGTGGGAGCAGTTCTTC
.,.,TRBJ1-5,TRBV5-1,14,CASSHRGGGQPQHF,TGCGCCAGCAGCCACCGCGGAGGCGGGCAGCCCCAGCATTTT
TRBD1,many,TRBJ1-1,TRBV4-2,14,CASSQTGRETEAFF,TGTGCCAGCAGCCAGACAGGGAGGGAAACTGAAGCTTTCTTT